This T cell receptor (beta chain) was observed in a study of blood T cell repertoires in COVID-19 (dated by TCRdb to 2018 to 2020). The study in broad terms: Samples covering the acute and convalescent phases of COVID-19 were provided by collaborators in the United States, Italy and Spain. The prospective study material was composed of cDNA or gDNA derived from T cells, B-cell-depleted T cells, or PBMCs. The dataset comprised deeply sampled blood TCRbeta repertoires from subjects exposed to, actively infected with, or recovered from COVID-19. A freely available public database, intended as a resource for researchers studying the immune response to SARS-CoV-2, is where the repertoires were released. Samples came from the ongoing ImmuneRACE study (first 160 participants) plus 1,254 subjects from 6 global collaborators. A de-identified subject ID, COVID-19 status, age in years and sex were almost always included in the sample metadata. HLA class I and class II types, where available, came from metadata supplied by the sample provider rather than from assay-based typing.

TCRbeta CDR3 regions were amplified from genomic DNA using the immunoSEQ Assay, a bias-controlled multiplex PCR. The study's own analysis went as follows. The number of nucleated cells in each sample was estimated from the amplification of reference gene primers within the assay. To quantify the absolute abundance of each unique TCRbeta CDR3 rearrangement, sequence reads were collapsed and filtered. For each sample, productive Simpson clonality was calculated as the square root of Simpson's diversity index over productive rearrangements. TCRdb's version of the immuneACCESS table is confined to in-frame rearrangements and falls short of the full clone set. An unresolved V gene accounts for under half of the shortfall where checked; the remainder is of unknown origin. The V and J calls and the clone size are those of that table, but D and trimming were determined from the DNA. This sample has 150,000 to 180,000 clones in its table, and roughly 80% of those were observed once. The ten largest make up over 25% of the sample.

The collaborating institutions used their own protocols to collect whole blood in K2EDTA tubes. Collaborator samples were shipped for TCRbeta analysis as frozen whole blood, isolated PBMCs, or DNA extracted from either sample type. Notes on this clone: Which antigen it targets is not known. The input lacks base qualities; no much larger clone sits a single base away.

Results and caveats for the whole study, not just this receptor: How much clinical and demographic metadata was included differed by source and by participant, and the metadata was provided uncurated.

Spanning cysteine to phenylalanine, the CDR3 consists of 13 amino acids. Just the 39-base CDR3 DNA is kept, in frame starting at base 1. CDR1 and CDR2 (MDHEN, SYDVKM) derive from the germline V gene. Compared with germline, V lacks 6 bases and J lacks 4 bases; bases without a gene match: 3. The sequence links TRBV28 to TRBJ1-2; 9 of the junction bases match TRBD1. The receptor was derived from a woman in her sixties or seventies with acute or convalescent COVID-19. The sequencing input was peripheral blood. The CDR3 reads CASSAGQGYGYTF. In nucleotide form, the sequence is TGTGCCAGCAGCGCGGGACAGGGCTATGGCTACACCTTC.